These T cell receptor beta chains were read from a single sample in a study of T cells in Graves' hyperthyroidism and ophthalmopathy. Each CDR3 protein is one row after TCRdb ran MiXCR on the multiplex PCR reads. There are 250,000 or so distinct CDR3 sequences in the sample; about 16% occur only once, and around 30% lies in the top ten. The sequenced material came from blood. Receptor source: a woman aged 50 to 65 with Graves' hyperthyroidism that later progressed to Graves' ophthalmopathy. Both conserved end residues are part of each CDR3. A D gene is named only where the DNA matches it firmly. The size field is filled for only some rows; it gives once, few, many or a size class.

d_call: -
cdr3_length: 11
v_call: TRBV2
clone_size: many
j_call: TRBJ1-2
cdr3_aa: CASSVGAYYTF
cdr3_nt: TGTGCCAGCAGTGTAGGGGCTTACTACACCTTC

d_call: TRBD2
cdr3_length: 14
v_call: TRBV2
clone_size: many
j_call: TRBJ2-7
cdr3_aa: CASMLAGGNYEQYF
cdr3_nt: TGTGCCAGCATGTTAGCGGGGGGGAACTACGAGCAGTACTTC

d_call: -
cdr3_length: 15
v_call: TRBV20-1
clone_size: -
j_call: TRBJ2-1
cdr3_aa: CSARDSGLSYNEQFF
cdr3_nt: TGCAGTGCTAGAGATTCCGGACTATCGTACAATGAGCAGTTCTTC

d_call: -
cdr3_length: 14
v_call: TRBV20-1
clone_size: many
j_call: TRBJ2-7
cdr3_aa: CSASGSGEGNEQYF
cdr3_nt: TGCAGTGCTAGCGGCTCAGGGGAAGGAAACGAGCAGTACTTC

d_call: -
cdr3_length: 16
v_call: TRBV18
clone_size: many
j_call: TRBJ1-2
cdr3_aa: CASSPQSQDSFYGYTF
cdr3_nt: TGTGCCAGCTCACCACAATCCCAGGACAGTTTCTATGGCTACACCTTC

d_call: -
cdr3_length: 15
v_call: TRBV7-2
clone_size: -
j_call: TRBJ2-7
cdr3_aa: CASSLARPRFYEQYF
cdr3_nt: TGTGCCAGCAGCTTAGCGCGGCCCAGATTCTACGAGCAGTACTTC

d_call: TRBD2
cdr3_length: 15
v_call: TRBV20-1
clone_size: many
j_call: TRBJ2-2
cdr3_aa: CSATRTSGRRGELFF
cdr3_nt: TGCAGTGCCACCCGGACTAGCGGGAGGAGAGGGGAGCTGTTTTTT

d_call: -
cdr3_length: 15
v_call: TRBV12-3/TRBV12-4
clone_size: many
j_call: TRBJ2-3
cdr3_aa: CASSFGLGVGDTQYF
cdr3_nt: TGTGCCAGCAGTTTCGGGTTGGGGGTCGGAGATACGCAGTATTTT

d_call: TRBD2
cdr3_length: 20
v_call: TRBV6-1
clone_size: once
j_call: TRBJ2-7
cdr3_aa: CASTPLRTSGRTLSSYEQYF
cdr3_nt: TGTGCCAGCACCCCACTGCGGACTAGCGGGAGAACCCTAAGCTCCTACGAGCAGTACTTC

d_call: -
cdr3_length: 16
v_call: TRBV11-2
clone_size: many
j_call: TRBJ2-7
cdr3_aa: CASSFLYSGEPYEQYF
cdr3_nt: TGTGCCAGCAGCTTCCTTTATTCAGGGGAGCCATACGAGCAGTACTTC

d_call: -
cdr3_length: 14
v_call: TRBV20-1
clone_size: many
j_call: TRBJ2-3
cdr3_aa: CSARDRDVGDTQYF
cdr3_nt: TGCAGTGCTAGAGACAGGGACGTGGGAGATACGCAGTATTTT

d_call: -
cdr3_length: 15
v_call: TRBV4-1
clone_size: -
j_call: TRBJ1-5
cdr3_aa: CASSIRGGIRQPQHF
cdr3_nt: TGCGCCAGCAGCATTCGAGGGGGAATCCGTCAGCCCCAGCATTTT

d_call: TRBD2
cdr3_length: 15
v_call: TRBV28
clone_size: many
j_call: TRBJ2-7
cdr3_aa: CASSVQAGGTYEQYF
cdr3_nt: TGTGCCAGCAGTGTCCAGGCGGGAGGAACCTACGAGCAGTACTTC

d_call: TRBD2
cdr3_length: 15
v_call: TRBV7-3
clone_size: many
j_call: TRBJ2-3
cdr3_aa: CASSLMGGRADTQYF
cdr3_nt: TGTGCCAGCAGCTTAATGGGCGGGAGGGCAGATACGCAGTATTTT

d_call: TRBD1
cdr3_length: 15
v_call: TRBV6-1
clone_size: many
j_call: TRBJ1-1
cdr3_aa: CASSDPGQGFTEAFF
cdr3_nt: TGTGCCAGCAGTGACCCCGGACAGGGTTTCACTGAAGCTTTCTTT

d_call: -
cdr3_length: 14
v_call: TRBV28
clone_size: few
j_call: TRBJ2-3
cdr3_aa: CASITPGETDTQYF
cdr3_nt: TGTGCCAGCATCACCCCGGGAGAAACAGATACGCAGTATTTT

d_call: -
cdr3_length: 15
v_call: TRBV15
clone_size: few
j_call: TRBJ1-6
cdr3_aa: CATSSRGPHNSPLHF
cdr3_nt: TGTGCCACCAGCAGCAGGGGCCCCCATAATTCACCCCTCCACTTT

d_call: -
cdr3_length: 13
v_call: TRBV30
clone_size: many
j_call: TRBJ1-1
cdr3_aa: CACRGRLNTEAFF
cdr3_nt: TGTGCCTGCAGGGGACGGTTGAACACTGAAGCTTTCTTT